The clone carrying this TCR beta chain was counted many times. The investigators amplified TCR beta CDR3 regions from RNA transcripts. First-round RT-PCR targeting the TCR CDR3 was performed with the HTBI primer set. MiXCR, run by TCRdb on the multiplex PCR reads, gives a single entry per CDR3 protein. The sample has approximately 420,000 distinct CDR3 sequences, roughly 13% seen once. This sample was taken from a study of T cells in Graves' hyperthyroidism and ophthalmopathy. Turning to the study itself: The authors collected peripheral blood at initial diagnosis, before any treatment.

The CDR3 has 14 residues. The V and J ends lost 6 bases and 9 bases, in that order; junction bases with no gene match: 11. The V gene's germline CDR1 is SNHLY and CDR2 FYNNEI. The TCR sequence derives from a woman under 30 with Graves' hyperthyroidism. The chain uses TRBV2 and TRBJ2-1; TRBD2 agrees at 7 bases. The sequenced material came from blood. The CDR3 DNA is TGTGCCAGCAGGAGCGGGGATCCTGTGTCTGAGCAGTTCTTC. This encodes CASRSGDPVSEQFF. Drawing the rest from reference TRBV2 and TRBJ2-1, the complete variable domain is EPEVTQTPSHQVTQMGQEVILRCVPISNHLYFYWYRQILGQKVEFLVSFYNNEISEKSEIFDDQFSVERPDGSNFTLKIRSTKLEDSAMYFCASRSGDPVSEQFFGPGTRLTVL.